This T cell receptor (beta chain) was documented in a study of blood T cell dynamics during melanoma immunotherapy. The sample's time point: week 3, after first cycle of checkpoint inhibitor. TCRdb keeps only in-frame clones here, not all; method: immunoSEQ multiplex PCR. The sample holds about 12,000 clones, roughly 90% seen once. Trimming took 4 bases from V and 0 from J, leaving 13 bases between them. Germline lookup yields CDR1 SGHTA and CDR2 FQGTGA. This CDR3 contains 16 residues. The sequencing here drew on blood, taken from a patient treated with checkpoint blockade. The TCR sequence derives from a human donor with melanoma. This chain connects TRBV7-3 to TRBJ2-1; D is unresolved. The CDR3 protein is CASSSSQTNSYNEQFF. For the CDR3, the DNA is TGTGCCAGCAGCTCCTCCCAAACTAACTCCTACAATGAGCAGTTCTTC.